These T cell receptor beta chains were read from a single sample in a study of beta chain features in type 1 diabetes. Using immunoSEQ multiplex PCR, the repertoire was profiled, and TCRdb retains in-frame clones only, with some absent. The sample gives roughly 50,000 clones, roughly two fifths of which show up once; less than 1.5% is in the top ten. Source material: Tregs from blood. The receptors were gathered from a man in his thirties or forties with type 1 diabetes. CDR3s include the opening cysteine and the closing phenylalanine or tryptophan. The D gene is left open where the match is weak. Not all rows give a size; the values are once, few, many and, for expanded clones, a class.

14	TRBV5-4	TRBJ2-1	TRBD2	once	TGTGCCAGCAGCCCGTGGACTAGCGATAATGAGCAGTTCTTC	CASSPWTSDNEQFF
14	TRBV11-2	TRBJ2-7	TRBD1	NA	TGTGCCAGCAGCCCAGACAGGGGAGGATACGAGCAGTACTTC	CASSPDRGGYEQYF
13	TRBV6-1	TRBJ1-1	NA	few	TGTGCCAGCAGTGGTGACAGGACGGTTGAAGCTTTCTTT	CASSGDRTVEAFF
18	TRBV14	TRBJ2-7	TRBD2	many	TGTGCCAGCAGCCAAGTGGCGTGGTCTAGCGGGAGGCAGACGGTGCAGTACTTC	CASSQVAWSSGRQTVQYF
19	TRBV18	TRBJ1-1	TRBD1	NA	TGTGCCAGCTCACCTCGACAGGGGGCTTATAGTGGAGATAACACTGAAGCTTTCTTT	CASSPRQGAYSGDNTEAFF
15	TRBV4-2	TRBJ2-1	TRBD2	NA	TGTGCCAGCAGCCAAGTCGAGGCGGGAGGGGGGGAGCAGTTCTTC	CASSQVEAGGGEQFF
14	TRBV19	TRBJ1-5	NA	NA	TGTGCCAGTAGCCTTGGCTACAGAGATCAGCCCCAGCATTTT	CASSLGYRDQPQHF
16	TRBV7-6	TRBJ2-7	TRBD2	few	TGTGCCAGCAGCGCCCAGGTAGCGGGAGAAGTCGCCGAGCAGTACTTC	CASSAQVAGEVAEQYF
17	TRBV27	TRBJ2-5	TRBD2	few	TGTGCCAGCAGTCTACGCGCCCTGGCGGGAGTTTCGGAGACCCAGTACTTC	CASSLRALAGVSETQYF
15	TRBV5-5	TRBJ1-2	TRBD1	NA	TGTGCCAGCAGCCTCGGGACAGACCAAGCCTATGGCTACACCTTC	CASSLGTDQAYGYTF
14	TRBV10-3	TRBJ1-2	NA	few	TGTGCCGTCACCCCCCACAGTACTAACTATGGCTACACCTTC	CAVTPHSTNYGYTF
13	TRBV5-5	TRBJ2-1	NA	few	TGTGCCAGCAGCCTCATATCGGGTCGTGAGCAGTTCTTC	CASSLISGREQFF
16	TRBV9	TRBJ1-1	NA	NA	TGTGCCAGCAGTCCCGACCCGGGGATGGTGAACACTGAAGCTTTCTTT	CASSPDPGMVNTEAFF
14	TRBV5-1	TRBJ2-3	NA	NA	TGCGCCAGCAGCTACGCCGGGAGCCTAGATACGCAGTATTTT	CASSYAGSLDTQYF
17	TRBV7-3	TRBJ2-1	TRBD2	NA	TGTGCCAGCAGCTTAAAAGGGGCGGGCCGGGGGGGGAATGAGCAGTTCTTC	CASSLKGAGRGGNEQFF
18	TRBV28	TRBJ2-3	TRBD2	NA	TGTGCCAGCCGACTGACTAGCGGGAGGGTATTTGGCACAGATACGCAGTATTTT	CASRLTSGRVFGTDTQYF
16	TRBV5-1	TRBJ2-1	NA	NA	TGCGCCAGCAGCTTGGCCGGGAGTGGCCTCTACAATGAGCAGTTCTTC	CASSLAGSGLYNEQFF
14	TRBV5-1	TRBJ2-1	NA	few	TGCGCCAGCAGCTCACGACAGGCCTACAATGAGCAGTTCTTC	CASSSRQAYNEQFF
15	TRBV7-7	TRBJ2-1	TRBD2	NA	TGTGCTAGCAGCGTCGGGACTAGCGGGAACAATGAGCAGTTCTTC	CASSVGTSGNNEQFF
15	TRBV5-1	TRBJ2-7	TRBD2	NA	TGCGCCAGCAGCTTCCAGACTAGCGGGAGGGCCGAGCAGTACTTC	CASSFQTSGRAEQYF
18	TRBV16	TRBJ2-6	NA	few	TGTGCCAGCAGCCCTCAGGGATTCCTGGTCTCTGGGGCCAACGTCCTGACTTTC	CASSPQGFLVSGANVLTF
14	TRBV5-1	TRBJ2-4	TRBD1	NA	TGCGCCAGCAGCGACGGGACAGTTCTAAACATTCAGTACTTC	CASSDGTVLNIQYF
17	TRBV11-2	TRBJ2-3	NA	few	TGTGCCAGCAGCTTAGACGACCAGGGGACTAACACAGATACGCAGTATTTT	CASSLDDQGTNTDTQYF